Presented here are 13 T cell receptor beta chains from one specimen sequenced in a study of OX40 agonist ivuxolimab in advanced cancers. Clones were sequenced by immunoSEQ multiplex PCR, and TCRdb holds only the in-frame ones, with some missing. The data show around 68,000 clones, more than 75% seen once. The source material was CD4+ or CD8+ T cells sorted from blood, sampled in a trial of the OX40 agonist ivuxolimab. The receptor set was obtained from an adult with an advanced solid tumor such as melanoma, head and neck, liver or kidney cancer.

The gene calls are TRBV30 and TRBJ2-7, with 9 bases that match TRBD1. The CDR3 covers 12 residues. Germline-derived CDR1 and CDR2 are GTSNPN and SVGIG (reference sequence). The V gene end was trimmed by 3 bases and the J gene end by 7 bases; junction bases not matched to a gene: 4. The CDR3 bases are TGTGCCTGGAGGGGGACAGGGCTAGAGCAGTACTTC. This sequence encodes CAWRGTGLEQYF.

The chain joins TRBV10-2 to TRBJ1-2, with D possibly being TRBD1 (6 bases). The germline V gene has CDR1 WSHSY and CDR2 SAAADI. The CDR3 has 13 amino acids. Trimming left V 5 bases short and J 3 bases short, with 10 bases between. This CDR3 reads CASSSPGDYGYTF. In DNA form, the CDR3 reads TGCGCCAGCAGTAGCCCAGGGGACTATGGCTACACCTTC.

The V call is TRBV5-1, the J call TRBJ1-2; maybe TRBD1 (5 bases). This CDR3 has 15 residues. V shed 2 bases and J shed 6 bases, with 17 bases lying between them. CDR1 is SGHRS, CDR2 YFSETQ, per germline. Written as DNA, the CDR3 is TGCGCCAGCAGCTTCGGGGGGTCCCACCTTGATGGCTACACCTTC. It specifies CASSFGGSHLDGYTF.

The rearrangement links TRBV29-1 to TRBJ1-5; 9 nucleotides agree with TRBD1. The CDR3 totals 15 residues. Per the germline V gene, CDR1 is SQVTM and CDR2 is ANQGSEA. J was trimmed by 4 bases and V by 6 bases; bases with no gene match: 10. CDR3 residues: CSVGALGQGNQPQHF. DNA for the CDR3: TGCAGCGTGGGGGCTTTGGGACAGGGAAATCAGCCCCAGCATTTT.

This chain connects TRBV5-8 to TRBJ1-2, with 9 bases fitting TRBD1. The CDR3 extends over 15 amino acids. J was trimmed by 10 bases and V by 3 bases; bases with no gene match: 13. Germline CDR1 and CDR2: SGHTS and YDEGEE. The CDR3 nucleotides are TGTGCCAGCAGCTCGCCAACCGGGACAGGGAGAACCTACACCTTC. Protein sequence: CASSSPTGTGRTYTF. The whole variable domain, remainder taken from reference TRBV5-8 and TRBJ1-2, is EAGVTQSPTHLIKTRGQQATLRCSPISGHTSVYWYQQALGLGLQFLLWYDEGEERNRGNFPPRFSGRQFPNYSSELNVNALELEDSALYLCASSSPTGTGRTYTFGSGTRLTVV.

The chain employs TRBV6-1 and TRBJ2-7; weak D call: TRBD2 (5 bases). This CDR3 region has 13 residues. V lost 6 bases, J lost 5 bases, and 14 bases lay in between. Germline assignment: CDR1 MNHNS and CDR2 SASEGT. In DNA form, the CDR3 reads TGTGCCAGCAGCGCTTTGAGGGCGGACGAGCAGTACTTC. Protein product: CASSALRADEQYF.

The J gene is TRBJ2-5, the V gene TRBV2, with D possibly being TRBD1 or TRBD2 (5 bases each). The CDR3 loop spans 12 amino acids. Trimming removed 8 bases at V and 5 bases at J, with 12 bases between. The germline V gene has CDR1 SNHLY and CDR2 FYNNEI. The CDR3 DNA sequence: TGTGCCAGCCGGGACCTGAGGGAGACCCAGTACTTC. It encodes CASRDLRETQYF. Looking up the rest from reference TRBV2 and TRBJ2-5 gives the full variable domain: EPEVTQTPSHQVTQMGQEVILRCVPISNHLYFYWYRQILGQKVEFLVSFYNNEISEKSEIFDDQFSVERPDGSNFTLKIRSTKLEDSAMYFCASRDLRETQYFGPGTRLLVL.

The V call is TRBV7-3, the J call TRBJ2-1; possible D gene TRBD1, 5 bases. The V and J ends lost 7 bases and 7 bases respectively, with 14 bases between them. The CDR3 spans 13 residues. Germline V lookup: CDR1 SGHTA, CDR2 FQGTGA. CDR3 region: CASTQGAGNEQFF. The DNA for the CDR3 is TGTGCCAGCACCCAAGGGGCCGGGAATGAGCAGTTCTTC.

This chain connects TRBV29-1 to TRBJ2-2; no clear D gene. Germline assignment: CDR1 SQVTM and CDR2 ANQGSEA. This CDR3 is 11 amino acids long. Deletions cut 5 bases from V and 8 bases from J, with 9 bases between. The CDR3 bases are TGCAGCGTTAAGGCGCCTGGGGAGCTGTTTTTT. It translates to CSVKAPGELFF.

The J gene is TRBJ1-1, the V gene TRBV6-5, with TRBD1 as a possible D gene (5 bases). Trimming took 5 bases from V and 6 from J, leaving 19 bases between them. The V gene's germline CDR1 is MNHEY and CDR2 SVGAGI. This CDR3 contains 15 residues. Written as DNA, the CDR3 is TGTGCCAGCAGTCCAAATCCCCCTAGGGGCCCTGAAGCTTTCTTT. Amino acids: CASSPNPPRGPEAFF.

This chain links TRBV6-4 with TRBJ2-2; D is ambiguous. Germline V gene data show CDR1 as MRHNA and CDR2 as SNTAGT. V was clipped by 3 bases and J by 7 bases, with 12 bases between them. The length of the CDR3 is 14 residues. The CDR3 sequence is CASSETSFGGELFF. In DNA, the CDR3 is TGTGCCAGCAGTGAAACATCGTTCGGCGGGGAGCTGTTTTTT.

The chain has TRBV4-2 and TRBJ2-7, with 12 bases aligning to TRBD2. V lost 1 base to trimming and J lost 6 bases; unmatched junction nucleotides: 4. CDR1 LGHNA and CDR2 YNFKEQ come from the germline V gene. The CDR3 length is 15 residues. The CDR3 bases are TGTGCCAGCAGCCAAGGGCTAGCGGGGGGGGGCGAGCAGTACTTC. Translated: CASSQGLAGGGEQYF.

The genes are TRBV11-3 and TRBJ2-2, with a possible D match to TRBD2 (5 bases). Germline V lookup: CDR1 SGHNT, CDR2 YENEEA. CDR3 length: 15 amino acids. V dropped 5 bases and J dropped 0 bases, with 10 bases sitting between them. For the CDR3, the DNA is TGTGCCAGCAGCCCCCGGGGAACGAACACCGGGGAGCTGTTTTTT. Translated, it gives CASSPRGTNTGELFF. The entire variable domain, with the rest obtained from reference TRBV11-3 and TRBJ2-2, is as follows: EAGVVQSPRYKIIEKKQPVAFWCNPISGHNTLYWYLQNLGQGPELLIRYENEEAVDDSQLPKDRFSAERLKGVDSTLKIQPAELGDSAVYLCASSPRGTNTGELFFGEGSRLTVL.